This T cell receptor beta chain was profiled in a study of blood T cell repertoires in COVID-19. Study context: PBMCs, B-cell-depleted T cells, or T cells were the source of the cDNA or gDNA that made up the material.

V was clipped by 1 base and J by 1 base; unmatched bases: 1. This CDR3 spans 14 amino acids. The V gene's germline CDR1 is LNHNV and CDR2 YYDKDF (reference sequence). In this sample, this clone turned up a few times. Individuals aged 18 to 89 years were recruited from approximately 22 US areas. Assignment of participants to cohorts was predicated upon participant-reported clinical history. Clones were read by immunoSEQ multiplex PCR, and TCRdb kept only the in-frame ones, dropping some. The sample includes roughly 380,000 clones, over 75% of them seen just once. The clonotype was recovered from a young man who had recovered from COVID-19. The sequencing input was PBMCs or T cells enriched from blood (not recorded which). This chain links TRBV15 with TRBJ2-7, with 7 bases lining up with TRBD2. CDR3 nucleotides: TGTGCCACCAGCAGAGCAGCGGGATCCTACGAGCAGTACTTC. This encodes CATSRAAGSYEQYF.